These 2 T cell receptor beta chains originate from one sample sequenced in a study of T cells expressing NK-cell markers. TCRdb re-called the 5' RACE reads; every CDR3 protein appears as one record, without DNA. Across 400,000 or so distinct CDR3 sequences, the top ten clones capture around 10% of the sample. The sequenced sample consisted of blood T cells: a sorted CD56 or NKG2C T cell subset, CD4+ or CD8+ T cells, or bulk PBMC T cells (not recorded which). Receptors originate from a woman in her forties or fifties in good health.

The chain recombines TRBV9 with TRBJ2-1; the TCRdb call, TRBD2, lacks DNA for checking. The CDR3 loop spans 14 amino acids. Germline V CDR1 and CDR2: SGDLS, YYNGEE. CDR3 residues: CASSESGSYNEQFF.

The rearrangement links TRBV3-1 to TRBJ1-1; TCRdb's assignment of TRBD1 cannot be checked, as there is no DNA. Germline V gene sequence: CDR1 LGHDT, CDR2 YNNKEL (reference sequence). There are 15 residues in the CDR3. The CDR3 is CASSQVAGRNTEAFF. Combining the CDR3 with reference TRBV3-1 and TRBJ1-1 gives the whole variable domain DTAVSQTPKYLVTQMGNDKSIKCEQNLGHDTMYWYKQDSKKFLKIMFSYNNKELIINETVPNRFSPKSPDKAHLNLHINSLELGDSAVYFCASSQVAGRNTEAFFGQGTRLTVV.